This TCR beta chain came from a study of blood T cell repertoires in COVID-19. The wider study: Specimens from acute and convalescent COVID-19 originated in the United States, Italy and Spain. PBMCs, B-cell-depleted T cells, or T cells were the source of the cDNA or gDNA that made up the material.

Authors' methods: Researchers report that nucleated cell counts were estimated from reference gene primer amplification. Profiling relied on immunoSEQ multiplex PCR, and the TCRdb table lists in-frame clones only, not all of them. That table furnishes V, J and clone size, whereas the DNA furnished D and trimming. Seen here are 55,000 to 80,000 clones, roughly 86% observed once, and the top ten hold more than 25%. Trimming took off 3 bases at V and 2 bases at J, with 22 bases between the two ends. CDR3 length equals 18 residues. The germline V gene has CDR1 LGHDT and CDR2 YNNKEL (reference sequence). This sequence was found in a man aged 50 to 60 with acute or convalescent COVID-19. Sequenced sample: peripheral blood. The rearrangement joins TRBV3-1 (or the pseudogene TRBV3-2) to TRBJ2-5; D gene unclear. The CDR3 DNA sequence: TGTGCCAGCAGCCAGCGGAACTTTAACTCCCTCCGGCAAGAGACCCAGTACTTC. Amino acid sequence: CASSQRNFNSLRQETQYF.